This section outlines one T cell receptor (beta chain) sequence together with its context. The sample is drawn from a study of blood T cell repertoires in COVID-19. Study summary: The United States, Italy and Spain were the sources of the acute and convalescent COVID-19 samples. Nucleic acid was either cDNA or gDNA, and it came from T cells, B-cell-depleted T cells, or PBMCs.

In the original processing: Reference gene primer amplification yielded estimated nucleated cell counts. Produced via immunoSEQ multiplex PCR; TCRdb's table is partial and in-frame only. V, J and clone size derive from that table, while D and trimming were established from the DNA sequence. The sample contains about 180,000 clones, around 88% of which appear only once. V gave up 5 bases and J gave up 3 bases, with 13 bases separating them. The CDR3 covers 14 residues. Germline V gives CDR1 SGHKS, CDR2 YYEKEE (reference sequence). The clonotype originates from a young woman with acute or convalescent COVID-19. The V gene is TRBV5-5, the J gene TRBJ2-3; a possible D gene is TRBD2 (5 bases). Sequencing used peripheral blood. Here the CDR3 reads CASRPGIATDTQYF. The CDR3 region has the DNA TGTGCCAGCAGACCCGGGATCGCTACAGATACGCAGTATTTT.